A single sample gave rise to the 18 T cell receptor beta chains below, sequenced in a study of cytomegalovirus exposure and HLA in healthy donors. Profiling relied on immunoSEQ multiplex PCR, and the TCRdb table lists in-frame clones only, not all of them. The sample consists of about 110,000 clones, around 85% of them appearing once. Sequencing was carried out using PBMCs. These receptors came from a woman under 30 in good health and CMV-seronegative.

This clone was seen a handful of times. V gene TRBV10-1 combines with J gene TRBJ2-4; D gene uncertain. From germline, CDR1 is WNHNN and CDR2 SYGVQD (reference sequence). Trimming shortened V by 3 bases and J by 8 bases, and 11 bases separated the two germline ends. The CDR3 consists of 13 residues. CDR3 bases: TGCGCCAGCAGTGAAGGCAGGTGGGACATTCAGTACTTC. Translated: CASSEGRWDIQYF.

This chain connects TRBV4-2 to TRBJ1-5; 10 bases match TRBD1. CDR1 and CDR2 (germline): LGHNA, YNFKEQ. The CDR3 covers 15 residues. Trimming took 6 bases from V and 7 from J; bases not matched to a gene: 9. The CDR3, as DNA: TGTGCCAGCAGGCCGACAGGGGGCGGAGGGCAGCCCCAGCATTTT. Its protein is CASRPTGGGGQPQHF.

The V call is TRBV7-3, the J call TRBJ1-6; D is perhaps TRBD1 (5 bases). CDR3 length equals 14 residues. The germline CDR1 and CDR2 sequences are SGHTA and FQGTGA. The DNA for the CDR3 is TGTCCCCGCCGGAGGGGCTCCTATAATTCACCCCTCCACTTT. The encoded protein is CPRRRGSYNSPLHF.

The rearrangement uses TRBV27 and TRBJ1-2; 9 bases fit TRBD1. CDR3 length equals 14 residues. Looked up from germline, CDR1 is MNHEY and CDR2 is SMNVEV (reference sequence). V dropped 6 bases and J dropped 8; count of bases not matched to a gene: 10. The CDR3 is CASRPATGGAGYTF. CDR3 DNA sequence: TGTGCCAGCAGACCCGCGACAGGGGGTGCGGGCTACACCTTC.

This chain uses TRBV4-1 with TRBJ2-3, with 14 positions matching TRBD2. CDR3 length equals 18 residues. Losses at the gene ends were 3 bases for V and 6 bases for J; bases not matched to a gene: 11. CDR1 is MGHRA, CDR2 YSYEKL, per germline. CDR3 loop: CASSHEPGLAGEGDTQYF. The CDR3 bases are TGCGCCAGCAGCCATGAACCGGGACTAGCGGGGGAGGGGGATACGCAGTATTTT.

This chain joins TRBV28 and TRBJ2-7, with a tentative D call TRBD2 (7 bases). Per germline, CDR1 MDHEN and CDR2 SYDVKM. V lost 2 bases, J lost 0 bases, and 20 bases lay in between. CDR3 size: 18 residues. The CDR3 reads CASSLVGLGGGISYEQYF. CDR3 sequence (DNA): TGTGCCAGCAGTTTAGTGGGATTAGGGGGGGGGATCTCCTACGAGCAGTACTTC.

The chain links TRBV7-9 to TRBJ2-7; weak D call: TRBD2 (6 bases). Germline CDR1 SEHNR, CDR2 FQNEAQ (reference sequence). Trimming pared 5 bases from V and 7 bases from J, leaving 18 bases between. This CDR3 has 14 amino acids. CDR3 protein: CASSRVAVAEEQYF. In DNA form, the CDR3 reads TGTGCCAGCAGCCGAGTAGCGGTGGCCGAAGAGCAGTACTTC.

The rearrangement uses TRBV28 and TRBJ1-2; 9 bases are a match to TRBD1. Losses at the gene ends were 3 bases for V and 12 bases for J; bases not matched to a gene: 8. CDR1 and CDR2 from the germline V gene are MDHEN and SYDVKM. This CDR3 contains 13 residues. In nucleotides, the CDR3 is TGTGCCAGCAGTTTCCGGGACAGGGCTTTTCACACCTTC. It is translated as CASSFRDRAFHTF.

The J gene is TRBJ1-6, the V gene TRBV6-4; a possible D gene is TRBD1 (5 bases). This CDR3 has 15 amino acids. In germline, CDR1 is MRHNA, CDR2 SNTAGT. V was cut by 3 bases and J by 9 bases, with 15 bases left in between. The CDR3 bases are TGTGCCAGCAGTGAGGGGGGATCCAAGAGTTCACCCCTCCACTTT. Its translation is CASSEGGSKSSPLHF.

The CDR3 coding sequence is TGTGCCAGCAGTTTCCGATATCAGGGGGCCGGAGGACTCAATTACGAGCAGTACTTC. Translated: CASSFRYQGAGGLNYEQYF. V gene TRBV28 combines with J gene TRBJ2-7, with 8 bases aligning to TRBD1. Germline loops: CDR1 MDHEN, CDR2 SYDVKM. CDR3 length equals 19 residues. With V trimmed by 3 bases and J by 4 bases, 20 bases remained unmatched.

This chain joins TRBV30 and TRBJ2-3; no clear D gene. V was shortened by 1 base and J by 1 base, with 9 bases between the two germline ends. Germline CDR1 is GTSNPN and CDR2 is SVGIG (reference sequence). The CDR3 is 14 residues long. The CDR3 DNA reads TGTGCCTGGAGTGGGTTCAGTCGCACAGATACGCAGTATTTT. This codes for CAWSGFSRTDTQYF.

The chain is built from TRBV10-2 and TRBJ2-7; D perhaps matches TRBD1 (9 bases). Germline V CDR1 and CDR2: WSHSY, SAAADI. V was clipped by 11 bases and J by 0 bases, with 35 bases between them. The CDR3 length is 20 residues. Here the CDR3 DNA reads TGCGCCGGCGCGGGGGGAATCGGGACAGGGTTCGGGGGAGACTCCTACGAGCAGTACTTC. Protein product: CAGAGGIGTGFGGDSYEQYF.

The V and J genes are TRBV18 and TRBJ1-4; D gene ambiguous. The V gene's germline CDR1 is KGHSH and CDR2 LQKENI. The germline V and J ends were trimmed by 3 bases and 7 bases, with 12 bases remaining between them. The CDR3 extends over 14 amino acids. CDR3 nucleotide sequence: TGTGCCAGCTCACCGTTCCAAGAGGGTGAAAAACTGTTTTTT. Translation gives CASSPFQEGEKLFF.

This clone appeared once. The chain carries TRBV5-5 and TRBJ2-1; 9 nucleotides align to TRBD2. V gave up 0 bases and J gave up 7 bases; unmatched junction bases: 5. CDR3 size: 15 residues. Germline CDR1 reads SGHKS; CDR2 reads YYEKEE (reference sequence). The CDR3 is CASSLGLAVLNEQFF. The CDR3 coding sequence is TGTGCCAGCAGCTTGGGACTAGCGGTCCTGAATGAGCAGTTCTTC. The complete variable domain, with remaining parts taken from reference TRBV5-5 and TRBJ2-1, reads DAGVTQSPTHLIKTRGQQVTLRCSPISGHKSVSWYQQVLGQGPQFIFQYYEKEERGRGNFPDRFSARQFPNYSSELNVNALLLGDSALYLCASSLGLAVLNEQFFGPGTRLTVL.

The V and J genes are TRBV27 and TRBJ2-7; 11 nucleotides agree with TRBD1. The CDR3 covers 16 residues. J gave up 3 bases and V 0 bases, and 4 bases lay outside the gene matches. Germline CDR1 is MNHEY and CDR2 is SMNVEV (reference sequence). The CDR3: CASSLSEGTGGYEQYF. In nucleotides, the CDR3 is TGTGCCAGCAGTTTATCGGAAGGGACAGGGGGCTACGAGCAGTACTTC.

V usage is TRBV20-1 and J usage is TRBJ2-1; no reliable D call. The V gene's germline CDR1 is DFQATT and CDR2 SNEGSKA (reference sequence). The CDR3 extends over 11 amino acids. Trimming cost V 0 bases and J 8 bases, with 5 bases left between them. The CDR3 coding sequence is TGCAGTGCTAGAGAAGACTATGAGCAGTTCTTC. Its protein product is CSAREDYEQFF.

The genes are TRBV7-9 and TRBJ1-5; tentatively, D is TRBD1 (6 bases). This CDR3 is built from 12 residues. V gave up 1 base and J gave up 9 bases, with 7 bases separating them. The germline gives CDR1 SEHNR, CDR2 FQNEAQ (reference sequence). The CDR3 loop is CASSLEGGPQHF. In DNA form, the CDR3 reads TGTGCCAGCAGCTTAGAAGGGGGGCCCCAGCATTTT.

The chain recombines TRBV9 with TRBJ1-1; D gene unclear. V lost 5 bases to trimming and J lost 1 base, with 9 bases between them. Germline loops: CDR1 SGDLS, CDR2 YYNGEE. This CDR3 has 13 residues. The CDR3 reads CASSYDTNTEAFF. As DNA, the CDR3 is TGTGCCAGCAGTTATGACACGAACACTGAAGCTTTCTTT.